These 9 T cell receptor beta chains came from one sample sequenced in a study of blood T cell repertoires in COVID-19. Only in-frame clones appear in the TCRdb table, and some are missing; sequencing was by immunoSEQ multiplex PCR. Here the sample spans fewer than 450,000 clones, 88% being singletons. Sequenced: peripheral blood. The receptor source for this set is a woman between 65 and 79 years old with COVID-19, enrolled during active disease.

This chain uses TRBV19 with TRBJ1-1; the match to TRBD1 covers 10 bases. After removal of 4 bases from V and 5 bases from J, the junction contained 7 bases not matched to a gene. The germline CDR1 and CDR2 sequences are LNHDA and SQIVND (reference sequence). The CDR3 length is 15 residues. In nucleotides, the CDR3 is TGTGCCAGTAGTAAGGTCGGGACAGGGGAAACTGAAGCTTTCTTT. Translating gives CASSKVGTGETEAFF.

This clone was seen just once. The identical CDR3 is also encoded by other nucleotide sequences in the sample. The CDR3 DNA reads TGTGCCAGCAGGCGGGACAGGGCAGGAAACACCATATATTTT. Translation gives CASRRDRAGNTIYF. This rearrangement joins TRBV3-1 (or the pseudogene TRBV3-2) to TRBJ1-3; 9 nucleotides align to TRBD1. After removal of 6 bases from V and 4 bases from J, the junction contained 4 bases not matched to a gene. CDR1 is LGHDT and CDR2 is YNNKEL in the germline V gene (reference sequence). This CDR3 comprises 14 residues.

This chain uses TRBV28 with TRBJ1-5; tentative D call: TRBD1 (6 bases). The CDR3 runs 15 residues. In germline, CDR1 is MDHEN, CDR2 SYDVKM. Trimming took off 6 bases at V and 1 base at J, with 13 bases between the two ends. The CDR3 here is CASSLTGLSNQPQHF. As DNA, the CDR3 is TGTGCCAGCAGCCTTACAGGGCTGAGCAATCAGCCCCAGCATTTT.

This clone was counted a few times. The chain combines TRBV24-1 with TRBJ1-5, with 10 bases lining up with TRBD1. In germline, CDR1 is KGHDR, CDR2 SFDVKD. The CDR3 runs 15 residues. Trimming removed 2 bases from V and 6 bases from J; junction bases left unmatched: 3. CDR3 sequence reads: CATSDSGQGFQPQHF. CDR3 sequence (DNA): TGTGCCACCAGTGATTCGGGACAGGGGTTTCAGCCCCAGCATTTT.

This chain connects TRBV24-1 to TRBJ2-1; 10 bases map to TRBD2. Losses at the gene ends were 4 bases for V and 6 bases for J; bases not matched to a gene: 8. Germline CDR1 is KGHDR and CDR2 is SFDVKD. The CDR3 totals 16 residues. CDR3 loop: CATSDQSGGAVNEQFF. As DNA, the CDR3 is TGTGCCACCAGTGACCAAAGCGGGGGGGCCGTCAATGAGCAGTTCTTC.

The genes are TRBV24-1 and TRBJ2-1, with 9 bases aligning to TRBD2. Germline trimming cut 2 bases from V and 4 bases from J; bases unmatched to any gene: 14. Germline V gene lookup returns CDR1 KGHDR and CDR2 SFDVKD. The CDR3 runs to 19 residues. In DNA form, the CDR3 reads TGTGCCACCAGTGATTCAGCAGGGCGGAGCGGGGGGCCTTACAATGAGCAGTTCTTC. The encoded protein is CATSDSAGRSGGPYNEQFF.

This sequence joins TRBV24-1 and TRBJ2-7; 7 bases agree with TRBD1. The J segment lost 3 bases and the V segment lost 4 bases, leaving 8 bases of the junction unmatched. There are 15 residues in the CDR3. Germline lookup yields CDR1 KGHDR and CDR2 SFDVKD. This CDR3 is CATSDSRQGSYEQYF. As DNA, the CDR3 is TGTGCCACCAGTGACAGCAGACAGGGTAGCTACGAGCAGTACTTC.

A few counts support this clone. The gene calls are TRBV6-5 and TRBJ1-5; perhaps TRBD1 as D (6 bases). Trimming shortened V by 2 bases and J by 4 bases, and 15 bases separated the two germline ends. Looked up from germline, CDR1 is MNHEY and CDR2 is SVGAGI. The CDR3 consists of 16 residues. CDR3 loop: CASSYQGPPSNQPQHF. DNA of the CDR3: TGTGCCAGCAGTTACCAGGGGCCCCCCTCGAATCAGCCCCAGCATTTT.

This sequence joins TRBV3-1 (or the pseudogene TRBV3-2) and TRBJ2-3; 9 positions agree with TRBD2. The CDR3 totals 15 residues. Germline V lookup: CDR1 LGHDT, CDR2 YNNKEL (reference sequence). The ends lost 4 bases at V and 4 bases at J; junction bases unmatched: 6. The CDR3 loop is CASSLLAGGPDTQYF. The CDR3 nucleotides read TGTGCCAGCAGCCTCCTGGCGGGGGGGCCAGATACGCAGTATTTT.